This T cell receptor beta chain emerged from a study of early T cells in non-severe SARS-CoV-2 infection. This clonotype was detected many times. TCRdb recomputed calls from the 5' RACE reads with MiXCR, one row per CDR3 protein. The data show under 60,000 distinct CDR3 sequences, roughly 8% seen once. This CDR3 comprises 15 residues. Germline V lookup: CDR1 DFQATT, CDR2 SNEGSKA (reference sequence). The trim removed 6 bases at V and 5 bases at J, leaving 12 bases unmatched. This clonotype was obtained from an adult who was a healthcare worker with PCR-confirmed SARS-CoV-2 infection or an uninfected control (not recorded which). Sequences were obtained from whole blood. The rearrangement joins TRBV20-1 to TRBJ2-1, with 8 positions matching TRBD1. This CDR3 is CSANPGTGHNNEQFF. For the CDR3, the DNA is TGCAGTGCAAACCCCGGGACAGGACACAACAATGAGCAGTTCTTC.